This TCR beta chain derives from a study of blood T cells in healthy people across ages (dated by TCRdb to the mid-2010s). Background for the entire study: In model experiments, roughly one uniquely barcoded TCR beta cDNA molecule per two T cells was captured by template switching. Age-related changes in TCR beta repertoire diversity were measured in the study by deep sequencing normalized with unique cDNA molecular identifiers. Four age groups were formed from the donors: young (average about 17 years), middle-aged (approximately 40), aged (about 62) and long-lived (roughly 81). The study analyzed two additional independent replicas of 1 million unique cDNA reads from the same blood draw for two donors, one aged 18 to 29 and one aged 80 or older. Overall study outcomes, separate from this receptor: Since profiling was done on bulk unsorted PBMCs, naive and antigen-experienced compartments could not be conclusively compared. The CMV infection status of donors was not known, potentially confounding age-related changes in expanded clonotypes. Estimates of total diversity from one million sequenced T cells were regarded as lower bounds and underestimates. Compared with the aged group, the long-lived group had more naive CD4+ T cells, fewer expanded clones and increased TCR diversity, suggesting age selection. The percentage of naive T cells measured by flow cytometry correlated strongly with observed TCR beta diversity. As age increased, observed TCR beta diversity per million T cells dropped in a roughly linear way, and a significant reduction was already evident by age about 40.

In this sample, this clonotype turned up a few times. The antigen it binds to is not known. No clone much larger than this one lies a single base away; base qualities are absent. The donors were roughly 39 Caucasian individuals from Russia, aged roughly 6 to 100 years, who were systemically healthy. Approximately 9.3 milliliters of peripheral blood were collected from each donor into EDTA-treated Vacutainer tubes. PBMCs were isolated by Ficoll-Paque density-gradient centrifugation, with at least 6 million obtained per sample. Total RNA, at least 6 micrograms per sample, was extracted from PBMCs with Trizol reagent. The percentages of naive CD45RAhigh/CD27high T cells were determined by flow cytometry on a PBMC aliquot from every donor. Library prep was done by 5' RACE. Sequencing took place on an Illumina HiSeq 2500. A second PCR of about 7 to 12 cycles was run with a J-beta primer mix and a sample-barcoded 5' primer. A unique molecular identifier was introduced onto each TCR beta cDNA molecule by a template-switch 5' adaptor carrying 12 random nucleotides. Each sample yielded at least 2.5 million CDR3-containing paired-end reads. All of the RNA was converted into first-strand cDNA using the Mint cDNA synthesis kit, with a TRBC-specific oligonucleotide serving as the primer. All cDNA was treated with uracil-DNA glycosylase and then went through a first 18-cycle PCR with the universal primers M1SS and BC2_uni_R. In the source study's methods: For normalization, 1 million high-quality reads, each with a distinct molecular identifier, were randomly selected from each sample. Instead of being binned into consensus sequences, reads that shared molecular identifiers were thrown out. MiTCR, run with a Q25 quality threshold and the strictest error-elimination algorithm, handled CDR3 identification, clonotype clustering and error correction. A nonparametric unseen species model with Euler transformation was used to estimate a lower bound on total TCR beta diversity. Using fastp trimming at Q25 and MiXCR clonotype assembly, TCRdb reanalyzed the public sequencing data and kept in-frame beta chains. All rows with the same CDR3 protein become a single entry with the most common DNA and genes. TCRdb's processing, not the authors', yielded these V and J calls. The sample table shows over 500,000 distinct CDR3 sequences, and 25% to 35% are seen once. The ten most abundant clones make up 3.6% of the sample.

In addition, the sample was reused for a study of T cells of mothers and their children. The second study reports: Donors were nine systemically healthy Caucasian individuals: three mothers and their six children. cDNA synthesis used all of the extracted RNA, with around 1.5 ug of RNA in each 15 ul reaction. In the second PCR, the M1S primer introduced both the sample barcodes and 2-4 random nucleotides. Each mother yielded over 8.5 million TCR beta CDR3 reads and each child about 3 million reads. Thymic selection shapes the output of TCR recombination in a similar way in related and unrelated pairs, and inherited differences have a minor effect. Normalized repertoire overlap was always found to be slightly, but never significantly, higher in related mother-child pairs than in unrelated mother-child pairs. With a sensitivity of about 100 clones per million clonotypes, no persistent microchimeric T cell clones were detected. The study used deep NGS to compare TCR beta repertoires of mothers and children, seeking features distinguishing related mother-child pairs from unrelated individuals. The mean age was 40 +/- 4 years for the mothers and roughly 10 +/- 4 years for the children. After adapters were ligated using NEBNext reagents, the libraries underwent 100+100 nt paired-end sequencing on an Illumina HiSeq 2000. To prevent cross-contamination, the mother and child libraries were prepared a month apart and were sequenced in separate runs. For each donor, between roughly 500,000 and 2,300,000 distinct TCR beta clonotypes were identified. Naive TCR beta clonotypes were estimated from low-frequency clonotypes matched to each donor's FACS-determined naive share, without sorting.

The sample was blood. The clonotype comes from a boy aged 2 to 9 in good health.

CDR3 protein: CSASGQFATNEKLFF. The nucleotides are TGCAGTGCTAGTGGGCAGTTTGCAACTAATGAAAAACTGTTTTTT. The chain is encoded by TRBV20-1 joined to TRBJ1-4, with the D segment identity uncertain. The cysteine opens and the phenylalanine closes a CDR3 of 15 amino acids. Just CDR3 DNA is preserved here, 45 bases in frame from base 1. CDR1 and CDR2, per the germline V gene (reference sequence), are DFQATT and SNEGSKA. V was cut back by 3 bases and J by 0 bases, leaving a gap of 11 bases between them.